The 20 T cell receptor beta chains reported below all come from one sample, sequenced in a study of tumour-infiltrating T cells in Burkitt lymphoma. Here immunoSEQ multiplex PCR was the method, and the copy in TCRdb shows in-frame clones only, minus some. The sample consists of approximately 46,000 clones, 31% of them appearing once. Input material: tumor tissue. The receptors originated from a human donor with Burkitt lymphoma.

This clone has a handful of counts. The chain uses TRBV4-2 and TRBJ2-1; 8 bases fit TRBD2. This CDR3 is built from 16 residues. The germline gives CDR1 LGHNA, CDR2 YNFKEQ. V was pared by 1 base and J by 8 bases, with 10 bases of the junction left unmatched. The CDR3 DNA is TGTGCCAGCAGCCAAGGGGCCGGGGGGGCTTTCGATGAGCAGTTCTTC. Translated, it gives CASSQGAGGAFDEQFF.

This clone was observed a few times. The chain employs TRBV7-2 and TRBJ1-1; D not resolved. CDR3 size: 14 residues. Germline-derived CDR1 and CDR2 are SGHTA and FQGNSA. V was pared by 1 base and J by 1 base, with 7 bases between. In DNA, the CDR3 is TGTGCCAGCAGCTTAGGAATTGGGAACACTGAAGCTTTCTTT. It encodes CASSLGIGNTEAFF.

Only a few counts were recorded for this clone. The chain joins TRBV7-2 to TRBJ2-2, with D possibly TRBD2 on 6 matching bases. V was pared by 3 bases and J by 8 bases, with 7 bases between. The CDR3 runs 12 residues. CDR1 SGHTA and CDR2 FQGNSA come from the germline V gene. Written as DNA, the CDR3 is TGTGCCAGCAGCTTTGGAGGGGGGGAGCTGTTTTTT. Its protein is CASSFGGGELFF.

This clone was counted only a few times. The rearrangement uses TRBV2 and TRBJ1-5; D remains unclear. Germline loops: CDR1 SNHLY, CDR2 FYNNEI. The V gene lost 6 bases and the J gene lost 1 base, with 13 bases spanning the gap. The length of the CDR3 is 15 residues. Here the CDR3 reads CASSSEGMSNQPQHF. The CDR3, as DNA: TGTGCCAGCAGCTCGGAGGGCATGAGCAATCAGCCCCAGCATTTT.

This clone was seen more than once but under ten times. V usage is TRBV18 and J usage is TRBJ1-1; the D gene is possibly TRBD1 (5 bases). Germline CDR1 and CDR2: KGHSH and LQKENI. The V gene lost 3 bases and the J gene lost 0 bases, with 14 bases spanning the gap. CDR3 size: 16 residues. CDR3 sequence: CASSPVGGTMNTEAFF. In DNA, the CDR3 is TGTGCCAGCTCACCGGTGGGGGGTACCATGAACACTGAAGCTTTCTTT.

This clone turned up a few times. This rearrangement joins TRBV29-1 to TRBJ2-7, with 8 bases matching TRBD1. The CDR3 runs to 13 residues. CDR1 is SQVTM and CDR2 is ANQGSEA in the germline V gene. The V gene end was trimmed by 4 bases and the J gene end by 3 bases; junction bases not matched to a gene: 5. The DNA for the CDR3 is TGCAGCGTTGTCGGGACAGGTAACTACGAGCAGTACTTC. Protein sequence: CSVVGTGNYEQYF.

This clone was seen more than once but under ten times. This chain uses TRBV15 with TRBJ2-5; TRBD2 matches 7 bases. The CDR3 spans 12 residues. V lost 5 bases, J lost 5 bases, and 2 bases stayed unmatched. Germline CDR1 LNHNV, CDR2 YYDKDF (reference sequence). The CDR3 DNA is TGTGCCACCAGCTGGGGGGGTGAGACCCAGTACTTC. Translation: CATSWGGETQYF.

This clone was detected only a few times. This chain uses TRBV2 with TRBJ1-1; TRBD1 matches at 7 bases. The V gene's germline CDR1 is SNHLY and CDR2 FYNNEI. The CDR3 contains 12 residues. V shed 6 bases and J 5 bases; nucleotides not matched to a gene: 3. CDR3 bases: TGTGCCAGCAGACCAGGGGGGACTGAAGCTTTCTTT. This gives the protein CASRPGGTEAFF.

V gene TRBV6-7 combines with J gene TRBJ1-5; 7 bases align to TRBD1. TRBV6-7 is placed among ORFs of uncertain function. This CDR3 spans 19 amino acids. V shed 6 bases, J shed 2 bases, and the junction held 19 bases outside the gene matches. CDR3 in DNA: TGTGCCAGCAGAAATTTCCAGGGGGGGTTGGAAGTAGGCAATCAGCCCCAGCATTTT. This gives the protein CASRNFQGGLEVGNQPQHF.

Only a few counts were recorded for this clone. The chain uses TRBV5-1 and TRBJ2-7, with TRBD1 matching over 9 bases. The CDR3 sequence is 14 residues long. The junction had 4 bases not matched to a gene; V was cut back by 0 bases and J by 6 bases. Germline V lookup: CDR1 SGHRS, CDR2 YFSETQ. CDR3 sequence (DNA): TGCGCCAGCAGCTTGGACAGGGGGCACGGCGAGCAGTACTTC. The encoded protein is CASSLDRGHGEQYF.

The rearrangement joins TRBV4-1 to TRBJ2-7, with D maybe TRBD1 (5 bases). CDR1 MGHRA and CDR2 YSYEKL come from the germline V gene. The CDR3 extends over 14 amino acids. V lost 0 bases to trimming and J lost 3 bases, with 9 bases between them. The CDR3: CASSQDRGFYEQYF. The CDR3 DNA reads as TGCGCCAGCAGCCAAGATAGGGGATTCTACGAGCAGTACTTC.

The chain recombines TRBV5-5 with TRBJ2-7, with 8 bases fitting TRBD2. The CDR3 is made up of 17 amino acids. Germline loops: CDR1 SGHKS, CDR2 YYEKEE (reference sequence). V lost 4 bases and J lost 6; bases outside the gene matches: 18. The CDR3 protein is CASSARRGATSALEQYF. CDR3 in DNA: TGTGCCAGCAGCGCGCGGCGGGGGGCCACTTCCGCCCTCGAGCAGTACTTC.

This clone appeared a few times. This chain links TRBV7-2 with TRBJ2-3; the match to TRBD2 covers 8 bases. J was trimmed by 2 bases and V by 3 bases; bases with no gene match: 4. Germline lookup yields CDR1 SGHTA and CDR2 FQGNSA. The CDR3 consists of 15 residues. CDR3 sequence reads: CASSFGGGNTDTQYF. In DNA, the CDR3 is TGTGCCAGCAGCTTCGGCGGGGGGAACACAGATACGCAGTATTTT. Using reference TRBV7-2 and TRBJ2-3 for the parts outside the CDR3, the full variable domain is GAGVSQSPSNKVTEKGKDVELRCDPISGHTALYWYRQSLGQGLEFLIYFQGNSAPDKSGLPSDRFSAERTGGSVSTLTIQRTQQEDSAVYLCASSFGGGNTDTQYFGPGTRLTVL.

The table lists this clone with a few counts. The chain uses TRBV27 and TRBJ2-1; no clear D. This CDR3 comprises 12 residues. V lost 2 bases and J 7 bases, leaving 6 bases between the germline ends. The germline gives CDR1 MNHEY, CDR2 SMNVEV (reference sequence). CDR3 residues: CASSLRANEQFF. CDR3 coding DNA: TGTGCCAGCAGTTTACGAGCTAATGAGCAGTTCTTC.

The chain recombines TRBV21-1 with TRBJ1-5. TRBV21-1 is termed a pseudogene. The CDR3 is 17 amino acids. In DNA, the CDR3 is TGTGCCAGCAGCAAACTCGGGGACTTCATTGGCAATCAGCCCCAGCATTTT. It encodes CASSKLGDFIGNQPQHF.

This clone was found a few times. The chain uses TRBV7-9 and TRBJ2-1; 11 bases are shared with TRBD1. The CDR3 has 15 residues. The J segment lost 8 bases and the V segment lost 5 bases, leaving 8 bases of the junction unmatched. CDR1 is SEHNR and CDR2 is FQNEAQ in the germline V gene (reference sequence). CDR3 sequence reads: CASSTWDRGKDEQFF. The DNA of the CDR3 is TGTGCCAGCAGCACCTGGGACAGGGGGAAAGATGAGCAGTTCTTC.

This clone has a handful of counts. V is TRBV7-9 and J is TRBJ1-3; perhaps TRBD1 as D (5 bases). This CDR3 has 14 residues. V was trimmed by 5 bases and J by 3 bases, leaving 11 bases between them. Per germline, CDR1 SEHNR and CDR2 FQNEAQ (reference sequence). CDR3 bases: TGTGCCAGCAGCCTTCAGGGATATGGAAACACCATATATTTT. It codes for CASSLQGYGNTIYF.

This clone was seen only a few times. The chain has TRBV10-3 and TRBJ1-5; D gene uncertain. The CDR3 is 13 amino acids. Between the trimmed V and J ends, which lost 5 bases and 4 bases, there was a span of 9 bases. Germline loops: CDR1 ENHRY, CDR2 SYGVKD. The CDR3 is CAISLGVNQPQHF. DNA for the CDR3: TGTGCCATCAGTTTGGGTGTGAATCAGCCCCAGCATTTT.

The chain employs TRBV27 and TRBJ1-2; D perhaps matches TRBD1 (5 bases). The CDR3 sequence is 14 residues long. The germline V gene encodes CDR1 MNHEY and CDR2 SMNVEV (reference sequence). V dropped 3 bases and J dropped 4 bases, with 12 bases sitting between them. In DNA, the CDR3 is TGTGCCAGCAGTTTTCAGGGATCCTTCTATGGCTACACCTTC. Amino acid sequence: CASSFQGSFYGYTF.

This chain uses TRBV5-4 with TRBJ1-6, with a possible D match to TRBD1 (5 bases). V was shortened by 1 base and J by 7 bases, with 12 bases between the two germline ends. Germline V CDR1 and CDR2: SGHNT, YYREEE (reference sequence). The CDR3 has 15 amino acids. CDR3 loop: CASSLKSGMNSPLHF. For the CDR3, the DNA is TGTGCCAGCAGCTTGAAGTCAGGGATGAATTCACCCCTCCACTTT. The full variable domain, in which reference TRBV5-4 and TRBJ1-6 provide the parts outside the CDR3, is ETGVTQSPTHLIKTRGQQVTLRCSSQSGHNTVSWYQQALGQGPQFIFQYYREEENGRGNFPPRFSGLQFPNYSSELNVNALELDDSALYLCASSLKSGMNSPLHFGNGTRLTVT.